This TCR beta chain was profiled in a study of radiotherapy plus CTLA-4 blockade in lung cancer. Regarding the study as a whole: Some TCR clones had been derived from tumors. These clones expanded in peripheral blood after radiotherapy plus ipilimumab.

Regarding this clone: Its antigen is still unknown.

Profiled with immunoSEQ multiplex PCR; TCRdb holds only in-frame clones, not every one. Seen here are over 70,000 clones, around 88% observed once, and the top ten hold about 2%. J lost 7 bases, V lost 0 bases, and 11 bases had no gene match. CDR3 size: 18 residues. CDR1 SGHRS and CDR2 YFSETQ come from the germline V gene. The source was peripheral blood, collected from a patient treated with radiotherapy plus ipilimumab. This receptor was identified in a human donor with non-small cell lung cancer who had a partial response to radiotherapy plus ipilimumab. This chain connects TRBV5-1 to TRBJ2-1, with 12 bases that match TRBD2. CDR3 nucleotide sequence: TGCGCCAGCAGCTTGGGCCTAGCGGGAGGGGGCTTTTTGAATGAGCAGTTCTTC. Residues: CASSLGLAGGGFLNEQFF.